Sequencing of this T cell receptor beta chain was carried out in a study of long-term antiretroviral therapy in people with HIV. At the survey level, the v3.0 immunoSEQ assay was run. The data were produced by immunoSEQ multiplex PCR, yet TCRdb's version contains in-frame clones alone and is incomplete. The table lists 31,000 or so clones, roughly 96% of them singletons. Study observations and caveats: Controls exceeded HIV repertoires in CDR3 length range. Therapy changes, viral resistance and ART adherence were not documented in the available data.

Germline V gene data show CDR1 as MNHEY and CDR2 as SVGAGI. This CDR3 is 16 amino acids long. V dropped 0 bases and J dropped 8 bases, with 19 bases sitting between them. About this clone: The antigen remains unidentified.

This receptor was taken from a young man with HIV. V usage is TRBV6-5 and J usage is TRBJ1-2, with a possible D match to TRBD1 (6 bases). Sequencing was performed on unsorted PBMCs, taken 6.5 to 6.6 years after starting antiretroviral therapy. The CDR3 protein is CASSYSMRGQVEGYTF. The CDR3 DNA sequence: TGTGCCAGCAGTTACTCGATGAGGGGACAAGTGGAAGGCTACACCTTC.